This T cell receptor (beta chain) originates from a study of cytomegalovirus exposure and HLA in healthy donors (dated by TCRdb to about 2017). With regard to the full study: According to a later analysis, one platform produced both the 120 validation repertoires and the approximately 660 repertoires of the first cohort. The aim of the study was to test whether cataloging public T cell receptors could identify signatures of past pathogen exposure. In addition to the first cohort of 666 subjects, a separate validation cohort of 120 different subjects was used. High-throughput TCR immunosequencing, statistical association of individual TCRs with disease status, and machine learning were combined to predict cytomegalovirus infection status.

To prepare the library, the immunoSEQ multiplex PCR assay was applied. In the paper's pipeline: A statistical classification framework was built to diagnose cytomegalovirus status from the catalog of TCR beta chain sequences. What TCRdb holds here is the immuneACCESS table cut down to in-frame rearrangements. Part of the clones is not present; checked against another copy, under half of the missing clones reflect an unresolved V gene, and the others are unexplained. The V and J calls and clone size are taken from that table; D and trimming were inferred from the DNA. The sample contains tens of thousands of clones, 90% to 95% of them found a single time. The ten largest clones take up less than 3.5% of the sample. Beyond this particular receptor, the publication reports: Across donors, most TCR sequences were observed very rarely, whereas some public TCRs were present in many individuals. A total of about 150 TCR beta chains were listed by the study as associated with cytomegalovirus. The authors suggested that the approach could potentially be extended to other disease states and immunological phenotypes. Subsequent analysis determined that TCRs grouped into clusters in the first cohort also showed a tendency toward co-occurrence across the roughly 130 validation repertoires, and 85% to 95% of cluster scores exceeded 0. Cytomegalovirus status was reported to be diagnosed by the classifier with high specificity and sensitivity in both the original and validation cohorts. The validation cohort had no HLA typing available for a later analysis, so co-occurrence within that cohort was assessed over all 130 or so repertoires. A few of the identified cytomegalovirus-associated TCR beta chains were confirmed in vitro to be specific for cytomegalovirus antigens.

V and J are truncated by 2 bases and 7 bases respectively, leaving an intervening sequence of 9 bases. The germline V gene gives CDR1 as SGHDT and CDR2 as YYEEEE. From cysteine to phenylalanine, the CDR3 is 12 amino acids long. This entry keeps only the CDR3 DNA: 36 bases, framed from base 1. A remark on this clone: It lacks a known antigen. Base qualities were left out, and no much larger clone turns up one base away.

The donors belonged to the validation cohort of about 130 subjects, which was separate from the roughly 670-subject first cohort. The source of this sequence is a man aged 18 to 29 in good health and CMV-seronegative. The sequence links TRBV5-6 to TRBJ1-2, with a weak D call of TRBD1 (5 bases match). The sample was PBMCs. CDR3 protein: CASSFQGGGYTF. The DNA is TGTGCCAGCAGCTTCCAGGGAGGTGGCTACACCTTC. Full variable domain (CDR3 extended with the reference TRBV5-6 and TRBJ1-2 proteins): DAGVTQSPTHLIKTRGQQVTLRCSPKSGHDTVSWYQQALGQGPQFIFQYYEEEERQRGNFPDRFSGHQFPNYSSELNVNALLLGDSALYLCASSFQGGGYTFGSGTRLTVV.